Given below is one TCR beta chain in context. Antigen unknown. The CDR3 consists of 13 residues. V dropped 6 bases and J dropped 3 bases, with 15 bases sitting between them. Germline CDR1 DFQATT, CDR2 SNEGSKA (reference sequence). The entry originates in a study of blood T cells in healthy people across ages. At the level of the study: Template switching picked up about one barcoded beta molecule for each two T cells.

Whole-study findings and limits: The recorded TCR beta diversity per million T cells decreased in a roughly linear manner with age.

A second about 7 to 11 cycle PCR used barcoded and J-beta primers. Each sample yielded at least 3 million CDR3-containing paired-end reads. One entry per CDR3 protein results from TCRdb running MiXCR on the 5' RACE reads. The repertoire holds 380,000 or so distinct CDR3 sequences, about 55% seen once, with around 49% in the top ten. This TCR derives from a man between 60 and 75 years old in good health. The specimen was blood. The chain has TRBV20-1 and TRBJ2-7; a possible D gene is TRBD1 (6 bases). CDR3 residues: CSAYRARSYEQYF. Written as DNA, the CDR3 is TGCAGTGCCTACAGGGCCCGAAGCTACGAGCAGTACTTC.